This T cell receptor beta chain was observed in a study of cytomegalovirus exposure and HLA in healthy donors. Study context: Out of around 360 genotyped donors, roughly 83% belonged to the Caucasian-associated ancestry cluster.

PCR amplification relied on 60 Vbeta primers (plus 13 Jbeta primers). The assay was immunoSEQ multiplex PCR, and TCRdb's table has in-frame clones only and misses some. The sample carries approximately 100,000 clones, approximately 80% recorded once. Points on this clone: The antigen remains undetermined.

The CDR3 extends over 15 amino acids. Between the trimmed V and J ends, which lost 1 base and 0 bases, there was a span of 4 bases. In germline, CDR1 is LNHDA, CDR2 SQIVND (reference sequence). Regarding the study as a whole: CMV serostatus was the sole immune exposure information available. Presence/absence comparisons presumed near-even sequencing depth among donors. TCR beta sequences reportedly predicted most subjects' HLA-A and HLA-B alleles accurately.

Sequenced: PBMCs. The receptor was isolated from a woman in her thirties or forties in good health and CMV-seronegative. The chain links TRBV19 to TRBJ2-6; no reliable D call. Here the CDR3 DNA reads TGTGCCAGTAGTATAGTTAACTCTGGGGCCAACGTCCTGACTTTC. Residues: CASSIVNSGANVLTF.